The 30 T cell receptor beta chains in this list originate from one sample, sequenced in a study of CD8+ T cells in alopecia areata. RNA was extracted and reverse transcribed into cDNA as the sequencing template. The data were produced by immunoSEQ multiplex PCR, yet TCRdb's version contains in-frame clones alone and is incomplete. The table includes about 180,000 clones, 40% to 55% detected once. Documented treatment: oral pan-JAK inhibitor, 5-10 mg twice daily. The source material was CD8+ T cells sorted from blood, sampled at roughly week 52, from a patient treated with tofacitinib. Receptors were obtained from a human donor with alopecia areata.

This clone has just a few counts. The chain is built from TRBV5-6 and TRBJ2-5, with a tentative D call TRBD1 (5 bases). The germline gives CDR1 SGHDT, CDR2 YYEEEE. The V gene lost 0 bases and the J gene lost 3 bases, with 12 bases spanning the gap. This CDR3 contains 15 residues. The chain's CDR3 is CASSLAGQGEETQYF. The CDR3 nucleotides are TGTGCCAGCAGCTTGGCCGGGCAGGGCGAAGAGACCCAGTACTTC. Supplemented by reference TRBV5-6 and TRBJ2-5, the full variable domain reads DAGVTQSPTHLIKTRGQQVTLRCSPKSGHDTVSWYQQALGQGPQFIFQYYEEEERQRGNFPDRFSGHQFPNYSSELNVNALLLGDSALYLCASSLAGQGEETQYFGPGTRLLVL.

The chain is built from TRBV15 and TRBJ1-5; possible D gene TRBD1, 5 bases. The CDR3 contains 15 residues. The V end was cut by 0 bases, the J end by 6 bases, with 12 bases between. Germline lookup yields CDR1 LNHNV and CDR2 YYDKDF (reference sequence). For the CDR3, the DNA is TGTGCCACCAGCAGAGATCTGGAGGGGACTCAGCCCCAGCATTTT. Encoded protein: CATSRDLEGTQPQHF.

As concerns this clone: A junction end diverges from the germline sequence, so it may reflect a read error. The chain couples TRBV6-5 to TRBJ2-1; D unclear. This CDR3 contains 9 residues. Germline CDR1 is MNHEY and CDR2 is SVGAGI. In DNA, the CDR3 is TGTGCCAGCGGTCAAGCTCGGATCTTC. This translates into CASGQARIF.

This clone has only a few counts. The V and J genes are TRBV29-1 and TRBJ1-2; D uncertain. Trimming cost V 1 base and J 2 bases, with 11 bases left between them. This CDR3 contains 14 residues. The germline V gene has CDR1 SQVTM and CDR2 ANQGSEA. The CDR3 DNA reads TGCAGCGTTGAAGGGGTGGAGAAGAACTATGGCTACACCTTC. Its protein product is CSVEGVEKNYGYTF.

The chain recombines TRBV11-2 with TRBJ2-6; the D is unclear. The CDR3 is made up of 15 amino acids. Germline V gene data show CDR1 as SGHAT and CDR2 as FQNNGV. The V end lost 1 base, the J end lost 4 bases, and 8 bases lay between the germline ends. CDR3 bases: TGTGCCAGCAGCTTAGCCCCCTGGGGGGCCAACGTCCTGACTTTC. Residues: CASSLAPWGANVLTF.

This clone showed up just a few times. The J gene is TRBJ2-5, the V gene TRBV13; perhaps TRBD1 as D (6 bases). V dropped 4 bases and J dropped 0 bases, with 21 bases sitting between them. This CDR3 has 18 residues. The germline V gene encodes CDR1 PRHDT and CDR2 FYEKMQ (reference sequence). This CDR3 is CASSSYKSGVYYQETQYF. CDR3 nucleotides: TGTGCCAGCAGCTCTTACAAATCAGGGGTCTATTACCAAGAGACCCAGTACTTC. Supplemented by reference TRBV13 and TRBJ2-5, the full variable domain reads AAGVIQSPRHLIKEKRETATLKCYPIPRHDTVYWYQQGPGQDPQFLISFYEKMQSDKGSIPDRFSAQQFSDYHSELNMSSLELGDSALYFCASSSYKSGVYYQETQYFGPGTRLLVL.

This clone came up a few times. The rearrangement uses TRBV6-5 and TRBJ1-1; D may be TRBD1 (6 bases). The CDR3 has 14 amino acids. Trimming pared 0 bases from V and 6 bases from J, leaving 11 bases between. CDR1 is MNHEY and CDR2 is SVGAGI in the germline V gene. The CDR3: CASSYSEQGAEAFF. The CDR3 DNA reads TGTGCCAGCAGTTACTCGGAACAGGGCGCTGAAGCTTTCTTT.

The rearrangement links TRBV13 to TRBJ2-7; TRBD2 is a possible D gene (6 bases). Per germline, CDR1 PRHDT and CDR2 FYEKMQ (reference sequence). The ends were cut back, 5 bases at V and 2 bases at J, with 16 bases in the middle. This CDR3 spans 15 amino acids. CDR3 loop: CASSITGTGAYEQYF. CDR3 nucleotide sequence: TGTGCCAGCAGCATAACCGGGACTGGGGCCTACGAGCAGTACTTC.

The chain joins TRBV13 to TRBJ2-7; 7 positions match TRBD2. This CDR3 spans 13 amino acids. The junction had 4 bases not matched to a gene; V was cut back by 6 bases and J by 2 bases. Germline CDR1 reads PRHDT; CDR2 reads FYEKMQ (reference sequence). The CDR3, as DNA: TGTGCCAGCAGTCCCGGGAGGACCTACGAGCAGTACTTC. This gives the protein CASSPGRTYEQYF.

V is TRBV10-3 and J is TRBJ2-4; D is unresolved. V was shortened by 2 bases and J by 1 base, with 9 bases between the two germline ends. This CDR3 is built from 15 residues. Germline V gene data show CDR1 as ENHRY and CDR2 as SYGVKD. The chain's CDR3 is CAISEHGDAKNIQYF. CDR3 nucleotide sequence: TGTGCCATCAGTGAGCACGGCGATGCCAAAAACATTCAGTACTTC.

A few counts support this clone. Here the CDR3 reads CASSFFGTRRTDTQYF. The CDR3 nucleotides read TGTGCCAGCAGTTTCTTCGGGACCAGACGCACAGATACGCAGTATTTT. The chain is built from TRBV6-5 and TRBJ2-3, with D possibly being TRBD1 or TRBD2 (5 bases each). The CDR3 sequence is 16 residues long. V was pared by 4 bases and J by 1 base, with 15 bases between. Germline V lookup: CDR1 MNHEY, CDR2 SVGAGI.

A remark on this clone: This same CDR3 is encoded by further DNA sequences in the sample. CDR3 region: CAWSVGGSYEQYF. CDR3 in DNA: TGTGCCTGGAGTGTGGGGGGCTCCTACGAGCAGTACTTC. The chain combines TRBV30 with TRBJ2-7; D is perhaps TRBD2 (6 bases). There are 13 residues in the CDR3. Germline CDR1 and CDR2: GTSNPN and SVGIG (reference sequence). V was clipped by 0 bases and J by 0 bases, with 6 bases between them.

The chain recombines TRBV13 with TRBJ2-1, with 14 bases fitting TRBD2. Germline V gives CDR1 PRHDT, CDR2 FYEKMQ (reference sequence). Trimming at V came to 3 bases and at J to 4 bases, leaving 5 bases not matched to a gene. The CDR3 has 17 residues. This CDR3 reads CASSLGLAGDHYNEQFF. The CDR3, as DNA: TGTGCCAGCAGCTTGGGACTAGCGGGGGATCATTACAATGAGCAGTTCTTC. Full variable domain (outside the CDR3, taken from reference TRBV13 and TRBJ2-1): AAGVIQSPRHLIKEKRETATLKCYPIPRHDTVYWYQQGPGQDPQFLISFYEKMQSDKGSIPDRFSAQQFSDYHSELNMSSLELGDSALYFCASSLGLAGDHYNEQFFGPGTRLTVL.

This clone was observed once. V and J are TRBV30 and TRBJ1-1; D is unclear. The V end lost 5 bases, the J end lost 3 bases, and 7 bases lay between the germline ends. This CDR3 is 11 amino acids long. Per germline, CDR1 GTSNPN and CDR2 SVGIG (reference sequence). CDR3 region: CAWAGDTEAFF. DNA for the CDR3: TGTGCCTGGGCGGGAGACACTGAAGCTTTCTTT. Complete variable domain (other parts from reference TRBV30 and TRBJ1-1): SQTIHQWPATLVQPVGSPLSLECTVEGTSNPNLYWYRQAAGRGLQLLFYSVGIGQISSEVPQNLSASRPQDRQFILSSKKLLLSDSGFYLCAWAGDTEAFFGQGTRLTVV.

The chain recombines TRBV4-2 with TRBJ2-2, with 9 bases aligning to TRBD2. The germline V gene has CDR1 LGHNA and CDR2 YNFKEQ. After removal of 1 base from V and 6 bases from J, the junction contained 6 bases not matched to a gene. This CDR3 spans 16 amino acids. The CDR3 nucleotides are TGTGCCAGCAGCCAAGGGGAGCGGGGGGAGGCCGGGGAGCTGTTTTTT. It codes for CASSQGERGEAGELFF.

The CDR3 protein is CSAELENTGELFF. DNA for the CDR3: TGCAGCGCGGAGCTGGAGAACACCGGGGAGCTGTTTTTT. The V and J genes are TRBV29-1 and TRBJ2-2, with no clear D. In germline, CDR1 is SQVTM, CDR2 ANQGSEA. CDR3 length equals 13 residues. V was cut by 7 bases and J by 1 base, with 10 bases left in between.

This clone was recorded a few times. The chain couples TRBV29-1 to TRBJ2-1; 11 bases match TRBD2. Germline loops: CDR1 SQVTM, CDR2 ANQGSEA. After removal of 7 bases from V and 0 bases from J, the junction contained 14 bases not matched to a gene. The CDR3 runs 18 residues. CDR3 sequence reads: CSAVVGTSGLSSYNEQFF. In nucleotides, the CDR3 is TGCAGCGCCGTTGTTGGGACTAGCGGCCTTAGCTCCTACAATGAGCAGTTCTTC.

The chain is built from TRBV5-6 and TRBJ1-1; no clear D gene. Trimming cost V 4 bases and J 4 bases, with 8 bases left between them. This CDR3 comprises 12 residues. Per germline, CDR1 SGHDT and CDR2 YYEEEE. The DNA of the CDR3 is TGTGCCAGCAGCCCCGGGCCCACTGAAGCTTTCTTT. The encoded protein is CASSPGPTEAFF.

The chain uses TRBV5-1 and TRBJ1-6; D might be TRBD1 (5 bases). The CDR3 has 14 amino acids. Per the germline V gene, CDR1 is SGHRS and CDR2 is YFSETQ. V gave up 4 bases and J gave up 4 bases, with 9 bases separating them. The CDR3 coding sequence is TGCGCCAGCAGCCAGCCAGGGTATAATTCACCCCTCCACTTT. It codes for CASSQPGYNSPLHF.

The rearrangement joins TRBV4-1 to TRBJ1-1, with unresolved D. V gave up 1 base and J gave up 0 bases, with 9 bases separating them. The CDR3 sequence is 15 residues long. CDR1 MGHRA and CDR2 YSYEKL come from the germline V gene. Here the CDR3 DNA reads TGCGCCAGCAGCCAAGCGGTAGGAATGAACACTGAAGCTTTCTTT. Amino acid sequence: CASSQAVGMNTEAFF.

The V call is TRBV4-3, the J call TRBJ2-1; 11 positions match TRBD2. The junction had 4 bases not matched to a gene; V was cut back by 0 bases and J by 9 bases. The CDR3 contains 15 residues. Germline V CDR1 and CDR2: LGHNA, YSLEER. The CDR3 sequence: CASSQDLGTSGEQFF. In nucleotides, the CDR3 is TGCGCCAGCAGCCAAGATCTCGGGACTAGCGGTGAGCAGTTCTTC.

This clone came up a few times. The rearrangement uses TRBV12-5 and TRBJ2-6; D possibly corresponds to TRBD2 (6 bases). The ends were cut back, 7 bases at V and 2 bases at J, with 12 bases in the middle. Germline V gene lookup returns CDR1 LGHNT and CDR2 FRNRAP. This CDR3 has 15 amino acids. Here the CDR3 reads CASDGGVAGANVLTF. The CDR3 region has the DNA TGTGCTAGTGATGGAGGGGTTGCTGGGGCCAACGTCCTGACTTTC.

This chain's CDR3 is CAWSVGTSETDTQYF. The CDR3 DNA is TGTGCCTGGAGTGTAGGGACTAGCGAAACAGATACGCAGTATTTT. V usage is TRBV30 and J usage is TRBJ2-3, with 10 bases aligning to TRBD2. The CDR3 contains 15 residues. V lost 0 bases, J lost 3 bases, and 3 bases stayed unmatched. CDR1 is GTSNPN, CDR2 SVGIG, per germline (reference sequence).

In this sample, this clone turned up a few times. The genes are TRBV6-5 and TRBJ2-7, with TRBD1 identical over 10 bases. The CDR3 spans 14 residues. The junction had 7 bases not matched to a gene; V was cut back by 4 bases and J by 7 bases. Germline V CDR1 and CDR2: MNHEY, SVGAGI. The CDR3 bases are TGTGCCAGCAGTTCCCCCGGGACAGGGGTTGAGCAGTACTTC. This sequence encodes CASSSPGTGVEQYF.

V is TRBV7-2 and J is TRBJ1-1; 7 bases align to TRBD1. This CDR3 region has 12 residues. Germline-derived CDR1 and CDR2 are SGHTA and FQGNSA. The V gene end was trimmed by 10 bases and the J gene end by 3 bases; junction bases not matched to a gene: 5. The CDR3 sequence: CAIDREDTEAFF. The CDR3 nucleotides are TGTGCCATAGACAGGGAGGACACTGAAGCTTTCTTT.

The J gene is TRBJ2-2, the V gene TRBV4-1; no clear D gene. CDR1 and CDR2 from the germline V gene are MGHRA and YSYEKL. V was clipped by 1 base and J by 3 bases, with 9 bases between them. This CDR3 region has 15 residues. The CDR3 loop reads CASSQAGEDTGELFF. DNA of the CDR3: TGCGCCAGCAGCCAAGCGGGTGAGGACACCGGGGAGCTGTTTTTT.

V is TRBV7-8 and J is TRBJ1-4; TRBD1 is a possible D gene (5 bases). V was pared by 3 bases and J by 8 bases, with 19 bases between. Germline CDR1 reads SGHVS; CDR2 reads FQNEAQ. This CDR3 spans 16 amino acids. For the CDR3, the DNA is TGTGCCAGCAGCTTTTCATCCGGGACTTCGGAGGAAAAACTGTTTTTT. Its protein product is CASSFSSGTSEEKLFF. Variable domain in full (rest from reference TRBV7-8 and TRBJ1-4): GAGVSQSPRYKVAKRGQDVALRCDPISGHVSLFWYQQALGQGPEFLTYFQNEAQLDKSGLPSDRFFAERPEGSVSTLKIQRTQQEDSAVYLCASSFSSGTSEEKLFFGSGTQLSVL.

CDR3 DNA: TGCGCCAGCAGCCAAGTCACCGGTCGGGACTCAGCATTATACGAGCAGTACTTC. It yields the protein CASSQVTGRDSALYEQYF. J is TRBJ2-7 and V is TRBV4-3; D perhaps matches TRBD2 (6 bases). V lost 1 base to trimming and J lost 4 bases, with 23 bases between them. CDR3 size: 18 residues. Germline V gene data show CDR1 as LGHNA and CDR2 as YSLEER.

This clone was seen only a few times. The identical CDR3 is also encoded by other nucleotide sequences in the sample. The chain joins TRBV27 to TRBJ1-1; 8 positions match TRBD1. Trimming at V came to 2 bases and at J to 1 base, leaving 3 bases not matched to a gene. The CDR3 consists of 15 residues. CDR1 and CDR2 from the germline V gene are MNHEY and SMNVEV (reference sequence). The CDR3 protein is CASSLVGTGNTEAFF. The CDR3 bases are TGTGCCAGCAGTTTAGTCGGGACAGGGAACACTGAAGCTTTCTTT.

The J gene is TRBJ1-1, the V gene TRBV9, with D maybe TRBD1 (5 bases). Trimming left V 4 bases short and J 3 bases short, with 13 bases between. The CDR3 is 14 residues long. Germline V lookup: CDR1 SGDLS, CDR2 YYNGEE. The CDR3, as DNA: TGTGCCAGCAGCCCCCACGACAGCCACACTGAAGCTTTCTTT. This encodes CASSPHDSHTEAFF.